Sequencing of this T cell receptor (beta chain) was carried out in a study of blood T cell repertoires in COVID-19. Study as a whole: Specimens from acute and convalescent COVID-19 originated in the United States, Italy and Spain. Sources were T cells, B-cell-depleted T cells, or PBMCs; the material itself was cDNA or gDNA.

The germline V and J ends were trimmed by 2 bases and 0 bases, with 5 bases remaining between them. This CDR3 has 13 residues. Looked up from germline, CDR1 is KGHSH and CDR2 is LQKENI. Per the original methods: It was from reference gene primer amplification that nucleated cell counts were estimated. The method was immunoSEQ multiplex PCR; TCRdb's version includes in-frame clones alone and lacks a portion of them. V and J calls and clone size follow that table, whereas D and trimming were derived from the DNA. The data contain 150,000 to 200,000 clones, approximately 83% of them singletons. Sequencing used peripheral blood. The TCR was taken from a human donor with active or convalescent COVID-19. The donor label of this sample is uncertain. The chain has TRBV18 and TRBJ2-7; D uncertain. CDR3 coding DNA: TGTGCCAGCTCACCATCCAACTCCTACGAGCAGTACTTC. Its translation is CASSPSNSYEQYF.